Shown below are 24 T cell receptor beta chains from a single sample sequenced in a study of tumor and adjacent non-tumor tissue in lung cancer listed by TCRdb under 2018. RNA was isolated from bulk unsorted tissue, and RNA quality was assessed with a NanoDrop ND-1000 and an Agilent 2100. The library was obtained by multiplex PCR. Sequencing instrument: Illumina HiSeq 2500. Following protocols modified from ARM-PCR, the researchers constructed TCRbeta libraries through three rounds of nested PCR with primers (Table S4). The public sequencing data were trimmed at Q25 with fastp and processed into clonotypes with MiXCR by TCRdb, which kept only in-frame beta chains. Entries that share a CDR3 protein sequence are merged under the most common genes and DNA. The sample table holds 71,000 or so distinct CDR3 sequences, of which roughly 80% were seen once. Jointly, the top ten make up less than 15% of the sample.

The sample comprised lung tumor tissue. These receptors were obtained from a woman aged 50 to 65 with non-small cell lung cancer.

Comment on this clonotype: This may come from a read error, since a much larger clone is one base off. The chain couples TRBV4-1 to TRBJ2-5; weak D call: TRBD2 (5 bases). Germline V gene sequence: CDR1 MGHRA, CDR2 YSYEKL. This CDR3 spans 13 amino acids. The CDR3 loop reads CASSQWRKETQNF. CDR3 coding DNA: TGCGCCAGCAGCCAGTGGAGGAAAGAGACCCAGAACTTC.

Details on this clonotype: A read error may explain this, as a much larger clone is one base away. The CDR3 region has the DNA TGTGCCAGCAGTTTAAGAATAGCGGGAGCGCGGGGTGGTGAGCAGTTCTTC. As protein: CASSLRIAGARGGEQFF. The rearrangement uses TRBV27 and TRBJ2-1, with TRBD2 identical over 9 bases. The V gene's germline CDR1 is MNHEY and CDR2 SMNVEV (reference sequence). The V and J ends lost 2 bases and 9 bases, in that order; junction bases with no gene match: 14. The CDR3 runs 17 residues.

About this clonotype: The DNA is omitted, as the CDR3 cannot be located on it reliably, and the CDR3 follows TCRdb's listing. The rearrangement uses TRBV29-1 and TRBJ2-1; TRBD2 is the table's D call, not checked against the DNA. The CDR3 has 11 amino acids, counting both end residues. Germline CDR1 is SQVTM and CDR2 is ANQGSEA. Here the CDR3 reads CNVGIGSGHFF.

This clonotype turned up a few times. At one end the junction does not follow the germline gene, possibly because of a read error. The chain links TRBV24-1 to TRBJ2-2; possibly TRBD1 or TRBD2 for D (6 bases each). Germline CDR1 reads KGHDR; CDR2 reads SFDVKD. The CDR3 sequence is 12 residues long. CDR3 residues: CAIEGGIGELFF. CDR3 bases: TGTGCCATCGAGGGGGGTATCGGGGAGCTGTTCTTT.

This clonotype occurred a few times. One end of the junction varies from germline; a read error may be responsible. The J gene is TRBJ2-3, the V gene TRBV11-2; maybe TRBD1 (5 bases). The CDR3 runs 13 residues. The germline V gene has CDR1 SGHAT and CDR2 FQNNGV. The CDR3 nucleotides read TGTGCCAGCAGCTTAGATGTGACAGCTACGCAGTATTTT. Translating gives CASSLDVTATQYF.

This CDR3 reads CASSQDLYRCLSEQYF. CDR3 coding DNA: TGCGCCAGCAGCCAAGATTTGTACAGGTGCTTGAGCGAACAGTACTTC. The J gene is TRBJ2-7, the V gene TRBV4-1, with D maybe TRBD1 (5 bases). V was clipped by 0 bases and J by 10 bases, with 22 bases between them. From germline, CDR1 is MGHRA and CDR2 YSYEKL. This CDR3 contains 16 residues.

The rearrangement links TRBV4-1 to TRBJ2-3; a weak D match, TRBD2 (6 bases). Trimming shortened V by 2 bases and J by 5 bases, and 17 bases separated the two germline ends. This CDR3 spans 16 amino acids. The V gene's germline CDR1 is MGHRA and CDR2 YSYEKL. CDR3 bases: TGCGCCAGCAGCCAAAATCTGGTAGCGGTCGTAGATACGCAGTATTTT. It encodes CASSQNLVAVVDTQYF.

Note on this clonotype: The junction and the germline gene differ at one end; a read error may be behind it. This rearrangement joins TRBV11-2 to TRBJ2-1, with a tentative D call TRBD1 (6 bases). This CDR3 is 16 amino acids long. CDR1 is SGHAT, CDR2 FQNNGV, per germline. Written as DNA, the CDR3 is TGTGCCAGCAGCCGGATGATAGTAGCGTGGGACAATGAGCAATTCTTC. Its translation is CASSRMIVAWDNEQFF.

In its sample, this clonotype was seen many times. The chain couples TRBV14 to TRBJ2-1, with 7 bases lining up with TRBD1. Trimming took 6 bases from V and 5 from J; bases not matched to a gene: 7. This CDR3 has 14 amino acids. Germline V CDR1 and CDR2: SGHDN, FVKESK. CDR3 DNA: TGTGCCAGCAGATCCGGGACAGAAAACAATGAGCAGTTCTTC. Translated: CASRSGTENNEQFF.

With respect to this clonotype: Mismatch with germline at one junction end may stem from a read error. The genes are TRBV6-2 or TRBV6-3 and TRBJ2-6; 11 bases are a match to TRBD2. In germline, CDR1 is MNHEY, CDR2 SVGEGT. The CDR3 contains 18 residues. CDR3 sequence: CASSSRLAGWSGTNVVTF. The DNA for the CDR3 is TGTGCCAGCAGTTCTCGACTAGCGGGATGGTCTGGGACCAACGTCGTGACCTTC.

This clonotype occurred many times. The chain links TRBV12-3 or TRBV12-4 to TRBJ1-3; D gene unclear. The CDR3 contains 15 residues. The V end was cut by 7 bases, the J end by 0 bases, with 13 bases between. As DNA, the CDR3 is TGTGCCAGCACCAAGACACCTACCTCTGGAAACACCATATATTTT. Encoded protein: CASTKTPTSGNTIYF.

About this clonotype: The final CDR3 position lacks the conserved phenylalanine or tryptophan, pointing to a likely read error. The limits of the CDR3 on the DNA are not certain, so only TCRdb's listed CDR3 is given. The genes are TRBV4-2 and TRBJ1-3. The CDR3 spans 15 residues, counting both ends. From germline, CDR1 is LGHNA and CDR2 YNFKEQ. The CDR3 is CASNQYKVSGNTTYS.

This sequence joins TRBV4-3 and TRBJ2-3, with D hard to call. This CDR3 comprises 16 residues. Germline lookup yields CDR1 LGHNA and CDR2 YSLEER. V was trimmed by 2 bases and J by 7 bases, leaving 19 bases between them. This CDR3 reads CASSQIYGTYTNTQYF. For the CDR3, the DNA is TGCGCCAGCAGCCAAATTTACGGAACCTATACAAATACGCAGTATTTT.

The chain carries TRBV5-4 and TRBJ2-1; tentative D call: TRBD2 (7 bases). The germline V and J ends were trimmed by 1 base and 2 bases, with 25 bases remaining between them. CDR3 length: 20 amino acids. CDR1 is SGHNT, CDR2 YYREEE, per germline (reference sequence). The CDR3 is CASSLIGGTNGRRTYNEQFF. The CDR3 DNA reads TGTGCCAGCAGCTTGATAGGGGGGACTAACGGGAGGAGGACCTACAATGAGCAGTTCTTC.

As regards this clonotype: The missing conserved phenylalanine or tryptophan at the end of this CDR3 makes a read error likely. This chain connects TRBV11-2 to TRBJ2-2; unclear D gene. The CDR3 totals 14 residues. The V gene's germline CDR1 is SGHAT and CDR2 FQNNGV. DNA of the CDR3: TGTGCCAGCAGCTTAATGCCTGGTCCCGGAGAGCTGTTTTCT. This translates into CASSLMPGPGELFS.

About this clonotype itself: A read error may account for a junction end that differs from germline. The V and J genes are TRBV6-2 or TRBV6-3 and TRBJ1-1, with 8 bases identical to TRBD1. CDR3 size: 15 residues. Looked up from germline, CDR1 is MNHEY and CDR2 is SVGEGT. The CDR3: CASSGDRGGYTGTLF. The CDR3, as DNA: TGTGCCAGCAGTGGTGACAGGGGCGGGTACACTGGAACTCTCTTT.

This chain uses TRBV11-2 with TRBJ2-7; D remains ambiguous. Trimming shortened V by 5 bases and J by 2 bases, and 16 bases separated the two germline ends. Looked up from germline, CDR1 is SGHAT and CDR2 is FQNNGV. The CDR3 runs to 15 residues. The CDR3 coding sequence is TGTGCCAGCAGCCCTTGGGCTAAAGGTCCCTACGAGCAGTACTTC. Its protein product is CASSPWAKGPYEQYF.

As concerns this clonotype: This CDR3 is missing its conserved last phenylalanine or tryptophan, likely due to a read error. The chain carries TRBV20-1 and TRBJ2-1; TRBD2 matches at 8 bases. V lost 4 bases to trimming and J lost 11 bases; unmatched junction nucleotides: 7. Germline loops: CDR1 DFQATT, CDR2 SNEGSKA (reference sequence). This CDR3 is 12 amino acids long. The CDR3 bases are TGCAGTGCTACCCCGCGGGGGGATAAGCAGTTCATC. Translated: CSATPRGDKQFI.

In the case of this clonotype: A read error may produce the germline difference seen at one junction end. The chain employs TRBV10-3 and TRBJ1-3; 9 nucleotides line up with TRBD1. CDR3 length equals 18 residues. Per germline, CDR1 ENHRY and CDR2 SYGVKD. CDR3 amino acids: CAITDMGTGRSSGSTIYF. CDR3 coding DNA: TGTGCCATCACTGACATGGGGACAGGGCGAAGCTCTGGAAGCACCATATATTTT.

The V gene is TRBV20-1, the J gene TRBJ2-7; D unclear. From germline, CDR1 is DFQATT and CDR2 SNEGSKA (reference sequence). The CDR3 has 12 residues. Trimming pared 2 bases from V and 12 bases from J, leaving 17 bases between. CDR3 DNA sequence: TGCAGTGCTAGATGGGTCAGCTACGAGTTGTACTTC. Translated: CSARWVSYELYF.

On this clonotype itself: Compared with germline, one end of the junction differs, possibly owing to a read error. V usage is TRBV11-2 and J usage is TRBJ2-1; D remains ambiguous. The CDR3 covers 12 residues. Germline V gives CDR1 SGHAT, CDR2 FQNNGV. The CDR3 bases are TGTCCCAGCAGCCCCTCCGGATACGAGAAGTTCTTC. This sequence encodes CPSSPSGYEKFF.

Points on this clonotype: The junction and the germline gene differ at one end; a read error may be behind it. The chain uses TRBV11-3 and TRBJ2-5; weak D call: TRBD1 (6 bases). The length of the CDR3 is 14 residues. Germline V gene lookup returns CDR1 SGHNT and CDR2 YENEEA. Written as DNA, the CDR3 is TGTGCCAGCAGCTTCAAACAGGGAGCGGAGACCCAATACTTC. This codes for CASSFKQGAETQYF.

With regard to this clonotype: A read error may produce the germline difference seen at one junction end. This rearrangement joins TRBV29-1 to TRBJ2-3; D perhaps matches TRBD2 (5 bases). CDR3 length: 16 amino acids. Looked up from germline, CDR1 is SQVTM and CDR2 is ANQGSEA. This CDR3 reads CSARGSTSGSTDRQYF. The CDR3 nucleotides are TGCAGCGCCCGTGGCTCAACTAGTGGAAGCACAGATAGGCAGTATTTT.

A few counts support this clonotype. The chain recombines TRBV24-1 with TRBJ1-5, with 8 nucleotides matching TRBD1. The germline V gene encodes CDR1 KGHDR and CDR2 SFDVKD. The J segment lost 13 bases and the V segment lost 5 bases, leaving 18 bases of the junction unmatched. The CDR3 has 16 residues. For the CDR3, the DNA is TGTGCCACCAGTGCCGCTGGTCCAGGGGGCAATCGGCCGCAGCATTTT. This gives the protein CATSAAGPGGNRPQHF.